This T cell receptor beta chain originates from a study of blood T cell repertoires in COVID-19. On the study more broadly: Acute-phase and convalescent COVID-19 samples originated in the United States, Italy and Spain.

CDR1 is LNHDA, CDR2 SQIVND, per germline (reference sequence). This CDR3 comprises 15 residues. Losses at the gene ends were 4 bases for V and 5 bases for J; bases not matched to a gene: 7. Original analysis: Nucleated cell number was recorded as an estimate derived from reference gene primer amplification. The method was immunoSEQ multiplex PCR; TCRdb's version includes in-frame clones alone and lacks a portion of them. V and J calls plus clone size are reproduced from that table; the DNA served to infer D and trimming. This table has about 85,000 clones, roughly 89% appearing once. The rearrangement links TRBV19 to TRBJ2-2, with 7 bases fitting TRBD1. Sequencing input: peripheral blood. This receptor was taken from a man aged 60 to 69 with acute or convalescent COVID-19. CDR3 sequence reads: CASSSQGVVTGELFF. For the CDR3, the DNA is TGTGCCAGTAGTAGTCAGGGGGTGGTTACCGGGGAGCTGTTTTTT.